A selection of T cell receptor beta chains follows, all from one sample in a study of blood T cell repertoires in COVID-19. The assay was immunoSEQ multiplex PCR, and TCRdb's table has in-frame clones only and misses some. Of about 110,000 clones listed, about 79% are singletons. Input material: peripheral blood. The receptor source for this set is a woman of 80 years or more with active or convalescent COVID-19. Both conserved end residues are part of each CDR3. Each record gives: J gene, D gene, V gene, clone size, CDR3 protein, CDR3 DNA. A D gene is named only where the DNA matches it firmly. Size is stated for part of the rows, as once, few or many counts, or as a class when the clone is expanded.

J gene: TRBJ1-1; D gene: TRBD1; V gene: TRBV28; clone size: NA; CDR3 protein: CASSIINTGGPEAFF; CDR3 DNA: TGTGCCAGCAGCATAATTAACACAGGGGGCCCTGAAGCTTTCTTT
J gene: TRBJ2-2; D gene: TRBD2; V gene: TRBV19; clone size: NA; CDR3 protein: CASTSGTSGPGELFF; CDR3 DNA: TGTGCCAGTACTTCCGGGACTAGCGGACCCGGGGAGCTGTTTTTT
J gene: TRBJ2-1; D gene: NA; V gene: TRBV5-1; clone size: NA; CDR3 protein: CASRSLGDSYNEQFF; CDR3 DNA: TGCGCCAGCAGATCTCTAGGAGACTCCTACAATGAGCAGTTCTTC
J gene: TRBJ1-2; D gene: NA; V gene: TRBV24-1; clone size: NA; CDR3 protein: CATSDQRTIYTF; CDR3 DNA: TGTGCCACCAGTGACCAACGCACTATCTACACCTTC
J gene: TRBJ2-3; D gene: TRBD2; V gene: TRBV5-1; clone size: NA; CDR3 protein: CASSLPGGETDTQYF; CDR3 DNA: TGCGCCAGCAGCCTACCGGGGGGAGAAACAGATACGCAGTATTTT
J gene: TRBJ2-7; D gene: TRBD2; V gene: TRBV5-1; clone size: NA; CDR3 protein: CASAGLAGVSSYEQYF; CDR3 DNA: TGCGCCAGCGCGGGGCTAGCGGGGGTTAGCTCCTACGAGCAGTACTTC
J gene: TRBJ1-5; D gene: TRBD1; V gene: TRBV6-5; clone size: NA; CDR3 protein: CASGTQGAWQPQHF; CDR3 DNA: TGTGCCAGCGGTACCCAGGGGGCCTGGCAGCCCCAGCATTTT
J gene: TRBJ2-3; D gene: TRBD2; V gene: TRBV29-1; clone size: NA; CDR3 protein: CSVAAGGQDTQYF; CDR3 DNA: TGCAGCGTTGCAGCGGGAGGGCAAGATACGCAGTATTTT
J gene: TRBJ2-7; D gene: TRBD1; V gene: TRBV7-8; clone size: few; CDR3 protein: CASSSDGTGGYEQYF; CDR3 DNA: TGTGCCAGCAGCTCGGACGGGACAGGGGGATACGAGCAGTACTTC
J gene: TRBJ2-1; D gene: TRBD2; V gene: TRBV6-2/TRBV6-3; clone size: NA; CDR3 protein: CASSYAGDFYEQFF; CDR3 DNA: TGTGCCAGCAGTTACGCGGGAGATTTTTATGAGCAGTTCTTC